The source of this TCR beta chain is a study of T cell clones after liver transplantation. Study overall: Post-transplant blood was tracked for graft-donor-reactive T cell clones identified in a pre-transplant mixed lymphocyte reaction. Tolerance: complete withdrawal held at least one year, liver enzymes staying within twice normal.

Libraries were prepared by immunoSEQ multiplex PCR; TCRdb keeps only in-frame clonotypes and omits some of them. The table lists about 120,000 clones, about nine tenths of them singletons. CDR3 size: 15 residues. CDR1 is LGHNA and CDR2 is YNFKEQ in the germline V gene. The trim removed 5 bases at V and 5 bases at J, leaving 9 bases unmatched. Study-wide points: Small, mixed patient groups and varying post-transplant times limit these conclusions.

The table lists this clone with a few counts. Its antigen is unidentified. This chain connects TRBV4-2 to TRBJ2-1, with TRBD2 matching over 7 bases. The source material was CD4+ T cells from blood, sampled 12 months after liver transplant. The sequence was obtained from a human patient who received a liver transplant. Part of the T cell pool may stem from the graft donor. The CDR3 spells CASSFKRDYDNEQFF. The CDR3 nucleotides are TGTGCCAGCAGCTTCAAACGGGACTACGACAATGAGCAGTTCTTC.